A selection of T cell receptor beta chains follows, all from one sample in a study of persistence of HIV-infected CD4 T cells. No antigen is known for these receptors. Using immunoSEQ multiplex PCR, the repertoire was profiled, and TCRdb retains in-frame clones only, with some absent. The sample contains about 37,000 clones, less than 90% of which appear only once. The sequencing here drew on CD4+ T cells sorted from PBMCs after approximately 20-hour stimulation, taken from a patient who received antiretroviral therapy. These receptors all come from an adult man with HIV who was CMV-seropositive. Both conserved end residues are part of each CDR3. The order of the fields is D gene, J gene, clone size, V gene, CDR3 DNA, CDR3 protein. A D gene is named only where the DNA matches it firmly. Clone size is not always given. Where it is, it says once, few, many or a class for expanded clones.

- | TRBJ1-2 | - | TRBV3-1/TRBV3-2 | TGTGCCAGCAGCCGTGCCAACTATGGCTACACCTTC | CASSRANYGYTF
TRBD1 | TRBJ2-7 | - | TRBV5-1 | TGCGCCAGCAGCTTGACGCCGACAGGGGGCAGGAGGAACGAGCAGTACTTC | CASSLTPTGGRRNEQYF
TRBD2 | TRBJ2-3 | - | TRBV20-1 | TGCAGTGCTAGTCGGGGGGGTTACACAGATACGCAGTATTTT | CSASRGGYTDTQYF
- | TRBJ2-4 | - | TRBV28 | TGTGCCAGCAGGGCGGGCTCCGAAAACATTCAGTACTTC | CASRAGSENIQYF
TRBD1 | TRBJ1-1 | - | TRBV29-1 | TGCAGCGTTGTACAGGGGGAGGTCGGCACTGAAGCTTTCTTT | CSVVQGEVGTEAFF
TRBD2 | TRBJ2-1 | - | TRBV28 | TGTGCCAGCAGTTTATTCGCTAGCGGGACATACAATGAGCAGTTCTTC | CASSLFASGTYNEQFF
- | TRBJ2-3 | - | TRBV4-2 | TGTGCCAGCAGCCAAGTGGGGAGCACAGATACGCAGTATTTT | CASSQVGSTDTQYF
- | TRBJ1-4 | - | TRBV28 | TGTGCCAGCAGCATGGGACTGTCCAATGAAAAACTGTTTTTT | CASSMGLSNEKLFF
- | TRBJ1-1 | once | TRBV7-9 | TGTGCCAGCAGCTTTGGTGGGGCAAGGGGCACTGAAGCTTTCTTT | CASSFGGARGTEAFF
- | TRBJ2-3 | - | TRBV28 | TGTGCCAGCAGGTTGCCATCCCGAGGAGATACGCAGTATTTT | CASRLPSRGDTQYF
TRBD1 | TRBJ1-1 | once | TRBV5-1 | TGCGCCAGCAGCTTGGAAGGGGGACAGGGATACACTGAAGCTTTCTTT | CASSLEGGQGYTEAFF
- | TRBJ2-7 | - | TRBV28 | TGTGCCAGCACCCTAGGGGGGCGCGAGCAGTACTTC | CASTLGGREQYF
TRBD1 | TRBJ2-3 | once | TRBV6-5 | TGTGCCAGCAGGAGGGGGACAGGGATGGGAGATACGCAGTATTTT | CASRRGTGMGDTQYF
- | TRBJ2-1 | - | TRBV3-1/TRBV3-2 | TGTGCCAGCAGCCGAAGAGGTGCTGAGCAGTTCTTC | CASSRRGAEQFF
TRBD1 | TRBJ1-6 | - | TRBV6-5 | TGTGCCAGCAGTTCGGACAGGGCTCGCAATTCACCCCTCCACTTT | CASSSDRARNSPLHF
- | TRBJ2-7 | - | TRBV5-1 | TGCGCCAGCAGCCCCACAGGTTCGGAGTTCTACGAGCAGTACTTC | CASSPTGSEFYEQYF
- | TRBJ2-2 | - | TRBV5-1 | TGCGCCAGTAGGTGGGGGCAGGCGACCGGGGAGCTGTTTTTT | CASRWGQATGELFF
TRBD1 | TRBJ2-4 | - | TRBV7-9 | TGTGCCAGCAGCTTAGCAGGACAGGGTGTCAAAAACATTCAGTACTTC | CASSLAGQGVKNIQYF